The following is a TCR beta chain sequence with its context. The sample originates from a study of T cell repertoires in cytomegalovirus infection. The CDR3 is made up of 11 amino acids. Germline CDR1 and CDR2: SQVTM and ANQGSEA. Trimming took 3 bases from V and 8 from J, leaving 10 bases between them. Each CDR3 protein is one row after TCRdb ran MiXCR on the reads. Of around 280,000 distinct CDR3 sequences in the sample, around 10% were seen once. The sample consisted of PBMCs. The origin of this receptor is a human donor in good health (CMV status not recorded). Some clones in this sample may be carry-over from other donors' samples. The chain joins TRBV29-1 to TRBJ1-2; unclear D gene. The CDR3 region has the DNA TGCAGCGTTGAGGATAGGATAGGCTACACCTTC. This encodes CSVEDRIGYTF.